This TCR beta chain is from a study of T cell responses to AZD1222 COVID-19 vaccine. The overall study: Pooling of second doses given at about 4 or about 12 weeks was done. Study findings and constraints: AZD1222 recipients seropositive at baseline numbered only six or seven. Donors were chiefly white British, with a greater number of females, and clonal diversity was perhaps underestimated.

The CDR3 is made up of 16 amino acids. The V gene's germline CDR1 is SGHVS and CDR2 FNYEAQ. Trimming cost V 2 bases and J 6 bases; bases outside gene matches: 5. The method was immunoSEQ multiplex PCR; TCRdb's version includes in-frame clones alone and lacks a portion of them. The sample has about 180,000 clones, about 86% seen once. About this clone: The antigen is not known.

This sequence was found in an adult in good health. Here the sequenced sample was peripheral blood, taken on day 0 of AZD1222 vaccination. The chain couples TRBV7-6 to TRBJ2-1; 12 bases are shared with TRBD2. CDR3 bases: TGTGCCAGCAGCTTACTGCTAGCGGGAGGGGCCAATGAGCAGTTCTTC. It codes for CASSLLLAGGANEQFF. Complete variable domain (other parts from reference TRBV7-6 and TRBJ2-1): GAGVSQSPRYKVTKRGQDVALRCDPISGHVSLYWYRQALGQGPEFLTYFNYEAQQDKSGLPNDRFSAERPEGSISTLTIQRTEQRDSAMYRCASSLLLAGGANEQFFGPGTRLTVL.